Sequencing of this TCR beta chain was carried out in a study of shared T cell receptors in the human thymus. Germline loops: CDR1 LNHNV, CDR2 YYDKDF (reference sequence). After removal of 6 bases from V and 7 bases from J, the junction contained 11 bases not matched to a gene. The CDR3 spans 14 residues. The assay was immunoSEQ multiplex PCR, and TCRdb's table has in-frame clones only and misses some. Found here are about 500,000 clones, about four fifths of them singletons; the top ten hold roughly 0.013%. In addition, the sample was reused for a study of human thymus T cells.

Sequenced input: thymocytes. The sequence came from a boy under two years old with a congenital heart defect. The chain has TRBV15 and TRBJ2-7; 8 bases are a match to TRBD2. CDR3 in amino acids: CATSHLSGKYEQYF. The CDR3 DNA follows: TGTGCCACCAGTCACCTTAGCGGGAAGTATGAGCAGTACTTC.